These 26 T cell receptor beta chains originate from one sample sequenced in a study of cytomegalovirus exposure and HLA in healthy donors. Use of 60 Vbeta and 13 Jbeta primers characterized the PCR. Assay used: immunoSEQ multiplex PCR; TCRdb lists only in-frame clones, some missing. The sample contains about 140,000 clones, approximately 83% of which appear only once. Sequenced input: PBMCs. The receptor source for this set is a man in his forties in good health and CMV-seropositive.

The chain recombines TRBV14 with TRBJ1-2; D gene ambiguous. Germline V lookup: CDR1 SGHDN, CDR2 FVKESK. V shed 1 base and J shed 2 bases, with 5 bases lying between them. The CDR3 has 13 amino acids. CDR3 coding DNA: TGTGCCAGCAGCCAAGGCAGAAACTATGGCTACACCTTC. Translating gives CASSQGRNYGYTF. Looking up the rest from reference TRBV14 and TRBJ1-2 gives the full variable domain: EAGVTQFPSHSVIEKGQTVTLRCDPISGHDNLYWYRRVMGKEIKFLLHFVKESKQDESGMPNNRFLAERTGGTYSTLKVQPAELEDSGVYFCASSQGRNYGYTFGSGTRLTVV.

The J gene is TRBJ2-7, the V gene TRBV7-2, with TRBD1 identical over 8 bases. The CDR3 length is 14 residues. The germline CDR1 and CDR2 sequences are SGHTA and FQGNSA. The ends lost 5 bases at V and 5 bases at J; junction bases unmatched: 8. The CDR3 is CASSPSGGRNEQYF. Here the CDR3 DNA reads TGTGCCAGCAGCCCTTCAGGGGGCAGGAACGAGCAGTACTTC.

The chain carries TRBV5-4 and TRBJ1-2; D gene unclear. Germline CDR1 SGHNT, CDR2 YYREEE (reference sequence). V lost 2 bases and J 7 bases, leaving 15 bases between the germline ends. CDR3 length: 14 amino acids. The CDR3 region is CASSFAQRTAGYTF. CDR3 sequence (DNA): TGTGCCAGCAGCTTTGCTCAGAGGACTGCTGGCTACACCTTC.

CDR3 nucleotides: TGTGCCAGCAGCTTATGGGGGGATCAGCCCCAGCATTTT. Residues: CASSLWGDQPQHF. V gene TRBV7-8 combines with J gene TRBJ1-5; TRBD1 might be the D (5 bases). The CDR3 contains 13 residues. CDR1 is SGHVS and CDR2 is FQNEAQ in the germline V gene. Trimming took 2 bases from V and 5 from J, leaving 7 bases between them.

The chain carries TRBV2 and TRBJ2-7; 8 nucleotides agree with TRBD1. Germline trimming cut 8 bases from V and 6 bases from J; bases unmatched to any gene: 6. The CDR3 is 12 residues long. Germline-derived CDR1 and CDR2 are SNHLY and FYNNEI. The CDR3 DNA reads as TGTGCCAGCCCGGACAGGGAAGGCGAGCAGTACTTC. Protein: CASPDREGEQYF.

This chain links TRBV6-5 with TRBJ2-7; 7 nucleotides line up with TRBD1. The CDR3 runs to 14 residues. The V gene's germline CDR1 is MNHEY and CDR2 SVGAGI. V dropped 0 bases and J dropped 7; count of bases not matched to a gene: 6. CDR3 nucleotide sequence: TGTGCCAGCAGTTACTCACGGACAGGATGGGAGCAGTACTTC. This gives the protein CASSYSRTGWEQYF.

The chain is built from TRBV6-5 and TRBJ2-7; TRBD2 matches 14 bases. The CDR3 is 15 residues long. In germline, CDR1 is MNHEY, CDR2 SVGAGI. The junction had 6 bases not matched to a gene; V was cut back by 2 bases and J by 9 bases. This CDR3 is CASSYGTSGSSGQYF. DNA for the CDR3: TGTGCCAGCAGTTACGGGACTAGCGGGAGTTCAGGGCAGTACTTC.

The rearrangement joins TRBV28 to TRBJ2-7; possible D gene TRBD2, 6 bases. The CDR3 has 13 amino acids. Germline values: CDR1 MDHEN, CDR2 SYDVKM. V shed 5 bases and J shed 1 base, with 9 bases lying between them. CDR3 in DNA: TGTGCCAGCAGTGATAGCGGATCCTACGAGCAGTACTTC. It is translated as CASSDSGSYEQYF.

The chain joins TRBV6-6 to TRBJ2-1; D may be TRBD2 (6 bases). Trimming took off 2 bases at V and 2 bases at J, with 10 bases between the two ends. The CDR3 spans 15 residues. CDR1 and CDR2 (germline): MNHNY, SVGAGI (reference sequence). Here the CDR3 reads CASSYDAGTYNEQFF. The CDR3 nucleotides are TGTGCCAGCAGTTACGACGCGGGAACCTACAATGAGCAGTTCTTC.

The chain employs TRBV5-6 and TRBJ2-5; perhaps TRBD1 as D (6 bases). Trimming removed 3 bases from V and 2 bases from J, with 14 bases in between. Germline V gene lookup returns CDR1 SGHDT and CDR2 YYEEEE. This CDR3 region has 15 residues. The CDR3 is CASSWGTRAQETQYF. DNA of the CDR3: TGTGCCAGCAGCTGGGGGACAAGAGCTCAAGAGACCCAGTACTTC.

The rearrangement links TRBV5-1 to TRBJ2-1; 9 bases fit TRBD2. This CDR3 has 16 residues. V was pared by 4 bases and J by 3 bases, with 8 bases of the junction left unmatched. Germline CDR1 is SGHRS and CDR2 is YFSETQ. The CDR3, as DNA: TGCGCCAGCAGCCGCCCCGGACTAGCGAGCTACAATGAGCAGTTCTTC. This encodes CASSRPGLASYNEQFF. Together with reference TRBV5-1 and TRBJ2-1, the CDR3 gives the full variable domain: KAGVTQTPRYLIKTRGQQVTLSCSPISGHRSVSWYQQTPGQGLQFLFEYFSETQRNKGNFPGRFSGRQFSNSRSEMNVSTLELGDSALYLCASSRPGLASYNEQFFGPGTRLTVL.

This chain links TRBV6-5 with TRBJ2-2; 7 bases align to TRBD1. CDR3 length equals 14 residues. The V and J ends lost 6 bases and 4 bases, in that order; junction bases with no gene match: 5. Germline V gene data show CDR1 as MNHEY and CDR2 as SVGAGI. CDR3 sequence reads: CASRKDRPTGELFF. The CDR3 DNA follows: TGTGCCAGCAGAAAGGACAGGCCCACCGGGGAGCTGTTTTTT.

V is TRBV2 and J is TRBJ2-7; TRBD1 might be the D (6 bases). The CDR3 runs to 13 residues. V lost 6 bases and J lost 4, with 13 bases in between. Per the germline V gene, CDR1 is SNHLY and CDR2 is FYNNEI. CDR3 DNA sequence: TGTGCCAGCAGCGACCAGGGGAGATACGAGCAGTACTTC. Translating it yields CASSDQGRYEQYF.

V and J are TRBV7-9 and TRBJ1-2; 9 positions match TRBD1. Trimming removed 6 bases from V and 0 bases from J; junction bases left unmatched: 11. This CDR3 has 17 residues. Germline values: CDR1 SEHNR, CDR2 FQNEAQ (reference sequence). The CDR3 spells CASRPSNYRGPNYGYTF. In DNA, the CDR3 is TGTGCCAGCAGACCATCTAACTACAGGGGGCCTAACTATGGCTACACCTTC.

The V and J genes are TRBV25-1 and TRBJ1-6; no definite D call. This CDR3 has 15 residues. V lost 2 bases and J 7 bases, leaving 12 bases between the germline ends. Germline CDR1 MGHDK, CDR2 SYGVNS. The CDR3 here is CASSERPGMNSPLHF. DNA for the CDR3: TGTGCCAGCAGTGAAAGACCGGGGATGAATTCACCCCTCCACTTT.

V is TRBV9 and J is TRBJ2-7; possibly TRBD1 for D (6 bases). CDR3 length: 13 amino acids. Germline V gives CDR1 SGDLS, CDR2 YYNGEE. Deletions cut 0 bases from V and 4 bases from J, with 8 bases between. The CDR3 DNA sequence: TGTGCCAGCAGCGTAGCTACAGGGTACGAGCAGTACTTC. The encoded protein is CASSVATGYEQYF.

Comment on this clone: At one end the junction does not follow the germline gene, possibly because of a read error. The rearrangement joins TRBV7-9 to TRBJ1-2; D is uncertain. Germline V CDR1 and CDR2: SEHNR, FQNEAQ (reference sequence). This CDR3 comprises 15 residues. The CDR3: CSSTRDGQAGPSYTF. The CDR3 nucleotides read TGTTCCAGCACCCGGGATGGGCAGGCAGGACCTAGCTACACCTTC.

V usage is TRBV5-6 and J usage is TRBJ2-1, with 7 nucleotides matching TRBD1. CDR3 length equals 16 residues. J was trimmed by 1 base and V by 4 bases; bases with no gene match: 8. Germline lookup yields CDR1 SGHDT and CDR2 YYEEEE. CDR3 loop: CASSDTGALSYNEQFF. In nucleotides, the CDR3 is TGTGCCAGCAGCGATACAGGGGCGCTGTCCTACAATGAGCAGTTCTTC.

The rearrangement uses TRBV5-6 and TRBJ2-1, with TRBD1 matching over 8 bases. Germline CDR1 is SGHDT and CDR2 is YYEEEE. The J segment lost 5 bases and the V segment lost 2 bases, leaving 3 bases of the junction unmatched. The CDR3 is 14 amino acids. The CDR3 protein is CASSFLDRDNEQFF. CDR3 nucleotides: TGTGCCAGCAGCTTTTTGGACAGGGACAATGAGCAGTTCTTC.

This clone was picked up one time. The chain joins TRBV29-1 to TRBJ1-1, with D possibly being TRBD1 (6 bases). Germline CDR1 and CDR2: SQVTM and ANQGSEA. The ends were cut back, 5 bases at V and 1 base at J, with 17 bases in the middle. The CDR3 is 15 amino acids. CDR3 region: CSVSPRGGQNTEAFF. The CDR3 coding sequence is TGCAGCGTTTCTCCCCGGGGGGGGCAGAACACTGAAGCTTTCTTT. Supplemented by reference TRBV29-1 and TRBJ1-1, the full variable domain reads SAVISQKPSRDICQRGTSLTIQCQVDSQVTMMFWYRQQPGQSLTLIATANQGSEATYESGFVIDKFPISRPNLTFSTLTVSNMSPEDSSIYLCSVSPRGGQNTEAFFGQGTRLTVV.

CDR3 in amino acids: CAISDDRGRVSHGYTF. CDR3 bases: TGTGCCATCAGTGATGACAGGGGGCGTGTAAGCCATGGCTACACCTTC. The chain links TRBV10-3 to TRBJ1-2; 10 nucleotides line up with TRBD1. This CDR3 region has 16 residues. CDR1 and CDR2 from the germline V gene are ENHRY and SYGVKD. V trimming: 3 bases; J trimming: 6 bases; junction bases outside the gene matches: 10.

The V and J genes are TRBV9 and TRBJ2-7; D unresolved. Germline loops: CDR1 SGDLS, CDR2 YYNGEE. Trimming stripped 0 bases from V and 9 bases from J, with 19 bases between. CDR3 length: 15 amino acids. CDR3 in amino acids: CASSVGNRPESGQYF. DNA of the CDR3: TGTGCCAGCAGCGTAGGCAATCGTCCGGAGTCCGGGCAGTACTTC.

The chain combines TRBV30 with TRBJ2-2; TRBD2 agrees at 7 bases. The CDR3 totals 14 residues. CDR1 is GTSNPN and CDR2 is SVGIG in the germline V gene (reference sequence). The ends lost 3 bases at V and 7 bases at J; junction bases unmatched: 8. In DNA form, the CDR3 reads TGTGCCTGGAGGGGGGGGAGACGGATCGGGGAGCTGTTTTTT. It is translated as CAWRGGRRIGELFF.

This clone was observed a handful of times. The chain combines TRBV18 with TRBJ1-5; D is unclear. Trimming shortened V by 1 base and J by 1 base, and 11 bases separated the two germline ends. Germline V gene data show CDR1 as KGHSH and CDR2 as LQKENI. The CDR3 runs 16 residues. CDR3 in amino acids: CASSPRDPRSNQPQHF. In DNA, the CDR3 is TGTGCCAGCTCACCACGAGACCCTAGGAGCAATCAGCCCCAGCATTTT.

The chain couples TRBV30 to TRBJ2-7; TRBD2 matches at 11 bases. Germline V gives CDR1 GTSNPN, CDR2 SVGIG (reference sequence). The CDR3 spans 12 residues. V shed 2 bases, J shed 12 bases, and the junction held 6 bases outside the gene matches. CDR3 residues: CAWSKLAGDWYF. For the CDR3, the DNA is TGTGCCTGGAGTAAACTAGCGGGGGATTGGTACTTC.

V gene TRBV29-1 combines with J gene TRBJ2-5; D might be TRBD2 (6 bases). Trimming took off 0 bases at V and 9 bases at J, with 11 bases between the two ends. This CDR3 is built from 12 residues. Germline-derived CDR1 and CDR2 are SQVTM and ANQGSEA. CDR3 region: CSVEDLSGAQYF. In DNA form, the CDR3 reads TGCAGCGTTGAAGATCTTTCGGGGGCCCAGTACTTC.